A selection of T cell receptor beta chains follows, all from one sample in a study of shared clonotypes between healthy human individuals. The protocol was immunoSEQ multiplex PCR, while the TCRdb copy is restricted to in-frame clones and leaves out a portion. The sample lists about 510,000 clones, about three quarters occurring once. The sample comprised PBMCs. The receptors here all came from a woman aged 40-49 years in good health. Some clones in this sample may be carry-over from other donors' samples. Both conserved end residues are part of each CDR3. A D gene is named only where the DNA matches it firmly. Where a row states a size, it is once, few, many or the class of an expanded clone; other rows omit it.

>TRBD1|TRBV28|.|TRBJ2-7|14
CASSPGQGSYEQYF
TGTGCCAGCAGTCCCGGACAGGGATCCTACGAGCAGTACTTC
>.|TRBV10-3|.|TRBJ1-2|14
CAISDSVSPPGYTF
TGTGCCATCAGTGATTCGGTGAGTCCGCCTGGCTACACCTTC
>TRBD1|TRBV7-6|.|TRBJ2-5|15
CASSEQGTSRETQYF
TGTGCCAGCAGCGAACAGGGGACGTCGAGAGAGACCCAGTACTTC
>.|TRBV30|.|TRBJ1-2|12
CAWSTGNYGYTF
TGTGCCTGGAGTACGGGGAATTATGGCTACACCTTC
>TRBD1|TRBV28|.|TRBJ2-7|14
CASSQRDRGYEQYF
TGTGCCAGCAGTCAACGGGACAGGGGCTACGAGCAGTACTTC
>.|TRBV10-3|.|TRBJ2-3|14
CAISDFLAADTQYF
TGTGCCATCAGTGACTTCCTGGCGGCAGATACGCAGTATTTT
>.|TRBV27|few|TRBJ2-7|13
CASSRRGPYEQYF
TGTGCCAGCAGCCGCCGGGGCCCCTACGAGCAGTACTTC
>.|TRBV10-3|.|TRBJ2-1|17
CAISVGRGQFAYNEQFF
TGTGCCATCAGTGTCGGTCGGGGACAATTTGCCTACAATGAGCAGTTCTTC
>.|TRBV10-3|.|TRBJ2-7|12
CAISQGGIEQYF
TGTGCCATCAGTCAGGGGGGAATTGAGCAGTACTTC
>TRBD1|TRBV28|.|TRBJ1-5|17
CASISSTGRYSNQPQHF
TGTGCCAGCATCTCTTCGACAGGGCGATATAGCAATCAGCCCCAGCATTTT
>.|TRBV19|once|TRBJ1-1|11
CASAGPWEAFF
TGTGCCAGTGCAGGGCCTTGGGAAGCTTTCTTT
>.|TRBV7-9|.|TRBJ2-2|12
CASSQVPGELFF
TGTGCCAGCAGCCAGGTCCCCGGGGAGCTGTTTTTT
>TRBD2|TRBV7-9|.|TRBJ2-7|16
CASSLGAGLAGDEQYF
TGTGCCAGCAGCTTAGGTGCGGGACTAGCGGGAGACGAGCAGTACTTC
>.|TRBV5-5|.|TRBJ2-1|15
CASSPRTGRDNEQFF
TGTGCCAGCAGCCCGAGGACAGGGAGGGACAATGAGCAGTTCTTC
>.|TRBV10-3|.|TRBJ2-7|14
CATKRQRGSYEQYF
TGTGCCACTAAGAGACAGAGGGGGTCCTACGAGCAGTACTTC
>TRBD1|TRBV27|once|TRBJ2-7|14
CASRSGQGSYEQYF
TGTGCCAGCAGATCGGGACAGGGTTCCTACGAGCAGTACTTC
>.|TRBV5-1|.|TRBJ2-7|14
CASSPGTQNYEQYF
TGCGCCAGCAGCCCGGGGACACAGAACTACGAGCAGTACTTC
>TRBD1|TRBV15|.|TRBJ1-2|15
CATSSGTGAVYGYTF
TGTGCCACCAGCAGTGGGACAGGGGCCGTTTATGGCTACACCTTC
>.|TRBV15|.|TRBJ2-5|17
CATRSGGRAANGETQYF
TGTGCCACCCGGTCCGGGGGCAGGGCCGCCAATGGAGAGACCCAGTACTTC
>.|TRBV28|.|TRBJ2-2|14
CASRTDLNTGELFF
TGTGCCAGCAGGACCGATCTTAACACCGGGGAGCTGTTTTTT
>TRBD1|TRBV18|few|TRBJ1-5|17
CASSPPRGPDGNQPQHF
TGTGCCAGCTCACCACCGAGGGGGCCTGATGGCAATCAGCCCCAGCATTTT
>.|TRBV5-1|.|TRBJ1-1|11
CASIEGTEAFF
TGCGCCAGCATAGAGGGCACTGAAGCTTTCTTT
>TRBD2|TRBV10-2|.|TRBJ2-1|13
CASSGLASNEQFF
TGCGCCAGCAGTGGACTAGCGAGCAATGAGCAGTTCTTC
>TRBD1|TRBV28|.|TRBJ2-1|15
CASSSGQGWYNEQFF
TGTGCCAGCAGTTCCGGACAGGGGTGGTACAATGAGCAGTTCTTC
>TRBD1|TRBV28|.|TRBJ2-7|14
CASSSMGQTIEQYF
TGTGCCAGCAGTTCCATGGGACAGACTATCGAGCAGTACTTC
>TRBD2|TRBV4-3|.|TRBJ2-7|18
CASSQESSGTLPRYEQYF
TGCGCCAGCAGCCAAGAATCTAGCGGGACCCTACCCAGGTACGAGCAGTACTTC
>.|TRBV11-1|few|TRBJ1-1|14
CASSPDRTNTEAFF
TGTGCCAGCAGCCCGGACAGAACGAACACTGAAGCTTTCTTT
>.|TRBV5-4|few|TRBJ1-1|13
CASSFRGGTEAFF
TGTGCCAGCAGCTTCAGGGGAGGGACTGAAGCTTTCTTT
>TRBD2|TRBV11-3|few|TRBJ2-1|14
CASSSAGAYNEQFF
TGTGCCAGCAGCTCAGCGGGAGCCTACAATGAGCAGTTCTTC
>TRBD2|TRBV27|.|TRBJ2-1|16
CASSLWTSGDYNEQFF
TGTGCCAGCAGTTTGTGGACTAGCGGGGACTACAATGAGCAGTTCTTC
>TRBD2|TRBV18|.|TRBJ2-7|15
CASSPSGRPSYEQYF
TGTGCCAGCTCCCCAAGCGGGAGGCCCTCCTACGAGCAGTACTTC
>TRBD1|TRBV6-1|.|TRBJ1-5|14
CASREGARNQPQHF
TGTGCCAGCAGGGAGGGGGCAAGGAATCAGCCCCAGCATTTT
>TRBD1|TRBV5-6|.|TRBJ1-5|13
CASSAGQGQPQHF
TGTGCCAGCAGCGCCGGACAGGGGCAGCCCCAGCATTTT
>.|TRBV28|few|TRBJ1-1|19
CASSFITSLDSFLNTEAFF
TGTGCCAGCAGTTTTATAACGTCCCTCGACAGCTTCCTGAACACTGAAGCTTTCTTT
>TRBD1|TRBV5-1|.|TRBJ1-4|14
CASSEQGIREKLFF
TGCGCCAGCAGCGAACAGGGGATCCGGGAAAAACTGTTTTTT
>TRBD2|TRBV5-6|.|TRBJ2-3|16
CASSLATSGRTDTQYF
TGTGCCAGCAGCTTGGCAACTAGCGGGAGGACAGATACGCAGTATTTT
>.|TRBV29-1|.|TRBJ1-3|15
CSAADTRVGGNTIYF
TGCAGCGCTGCAGACACCAGGGTTGGTGGAAACACCATATATTTT
>.|TRBV7-2|.|TRBJ2-3|17
CASSSPVIAKNTDTQYF
TGTGCCAGCAGCTCCCCTGTAATAGCGAAGAACACAGATACGCAGTATTTT
>.|TRBV30|.|TRBJ2-7|16
CAWSPGGAGSSYEQYF
TGTGCCTGGAGCCCTGGGGGTGCCGGTTCGTCCTACGAGCAGTACTTC
>.|TRBV7-8|.|TRBJ2-5|16
CASSLSSGPPQETQYF
TGTGCCAGCAGCTTAAGTAGCGGACCCCCCCAAGAGACCCAGTACTTC
>.|TRBV11-1|.|TRBJ1-5|13
CASSLEGDQPQHF
TGTGCCAGCAGCTTAGAAGGGGACCAGCCCCAGCATTTT
>TRBD1|TRBV4-3|many|TRBJ2-6|17
CASSQESGGTGANVLTF
TGCGCCAGCAGCCAAGAGTCAGGGGGCACTGGGGCCAACGTCCTGACTTTC
>.|TRBV30|.|TRBJ2-5|16
CAWKDTDRQYQETQYF
TGTGCCTGGAAAGACACGGACCGCCAGTACCAAGAGACCCAGTACTTC
>.|TRBV7-9|.|TRBJ2-5|15
CASSRPLGGQETQYF
TGTGCCAGCAGCCGCCCCCTCGGCGGTCAAGAGACCCAGTACTTC
>.|TRBV11-1|.|TRBJ1-1|13
CASRVNDRTQAFF
TGTGCCAGCAGGGTAAACGACAGGACCCAAGCTTTCTTT
>TRBD2|TRBV7-9|.|TRBJ2-4|15
CASSLGGLALNIQYF
TGTGCCAGCAGCTTAGGGGGACTAGCGTTAAACATTCAGTACTTC
>.|TRBV18|.|TRBJ2-2|17
CASSPPKDGSNTGELFF
TGTGCCAGCTCACCACCCAAGGACGGCTCGAACACCGGGGAGCTGTTTTTT
>.|TRBV5-1|.|TRBJ2-7|16
CASSLGRRPDYYEQYF
TGCGCCAGCAGCTTGGGTCGTAGACCAGATTACTACGAGCAGTACTTC
>.|TRBV28|.|TRBJ1-6|13
CASSFPPDSPLHF
TGTGCCAGCAGTTTCCCCCCAGATTCACCCCTCCACTTT
>.|TRBV5-1|few|TRBJ2-1|14
CASSLVGDGNEQFF
TGCGCCAGCAGCTTGGTAGGCGATGGGAATGAGCAGTTCTTC
>.|TRBV6-6|.|TRBJ1-1|16
CASSSSLGGDRTEAFF
TGTGCCAGCAGTTCGTCTCTTGGGGGCGATCGCACTGAAGCTTTCTTT
>.|TRBV28|.|TRBJ1-2|15
CASSSMDWTNYGYTF
TGTGCCAGCAGTTCCATGGATTGGACTAACTATGGCTACACCTTC
>.|TRBV10-2|.|TRBJ2-7|15
CASSDGGRATYEQYF
TGCGCCAGCAGTGATGGCGGCAGGGCGACCTACGAGCAGTACTTC
>.|TRBV2|.|TRBJ1-2|13
CASRSREGYGYTF
TGTGCCAGCAGGAGCAGGGAGGGCTATGGCTACACCTTC
>.|TRBV6-5|.|TRBJ1-5|14
CASSYSGRTQPQHF
TGTGCCAGCAGTTACTCAGGAAGGACTCAGCCCCAGCATTTT
>.|TRBV30|.|TRBJ2-7|15
CAWNAGQPTSYEQYF
TGTGCCTGGAACGCTGGACAGCCTACTTCCTACGAGCAGTACTTC
>.|TRBV19|.|TRBJ1-2|13
CASSIRRDDGYTF
TGTGCCAGTAGTATAAGGAGGGATGATGGCTACACCTTC
>.|TRBV28|.|TRBJ1-2|12
CASRRGAYGYTF
TGTGCCAGCAGAAGGGGGGCCTATGGCTACACCTTC
>.|TRBV2|.|TRBJ2-5|13
CASARDQEETQYF
TGTGCCAGCGCGAGGGACCAAGAAGAGACCCAGTACTTC